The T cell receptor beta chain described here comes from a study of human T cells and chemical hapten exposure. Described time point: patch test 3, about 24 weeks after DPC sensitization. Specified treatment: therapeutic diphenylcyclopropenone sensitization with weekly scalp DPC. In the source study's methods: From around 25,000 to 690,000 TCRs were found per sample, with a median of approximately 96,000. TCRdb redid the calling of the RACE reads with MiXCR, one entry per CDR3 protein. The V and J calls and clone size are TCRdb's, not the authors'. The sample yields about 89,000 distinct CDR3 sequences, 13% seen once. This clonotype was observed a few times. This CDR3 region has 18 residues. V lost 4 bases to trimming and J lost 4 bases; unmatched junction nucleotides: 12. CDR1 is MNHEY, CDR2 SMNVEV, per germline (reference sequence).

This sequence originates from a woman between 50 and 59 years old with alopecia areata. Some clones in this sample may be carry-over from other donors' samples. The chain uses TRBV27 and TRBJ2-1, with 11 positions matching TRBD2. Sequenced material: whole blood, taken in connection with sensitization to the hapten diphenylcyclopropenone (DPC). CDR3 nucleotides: TGTGCCAGCAGTTCCCAAAAGACTAGCGGGGAGTTTTACAATGAGCAGTTCTTC. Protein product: CASSSQKTSGEFYNEQFF.